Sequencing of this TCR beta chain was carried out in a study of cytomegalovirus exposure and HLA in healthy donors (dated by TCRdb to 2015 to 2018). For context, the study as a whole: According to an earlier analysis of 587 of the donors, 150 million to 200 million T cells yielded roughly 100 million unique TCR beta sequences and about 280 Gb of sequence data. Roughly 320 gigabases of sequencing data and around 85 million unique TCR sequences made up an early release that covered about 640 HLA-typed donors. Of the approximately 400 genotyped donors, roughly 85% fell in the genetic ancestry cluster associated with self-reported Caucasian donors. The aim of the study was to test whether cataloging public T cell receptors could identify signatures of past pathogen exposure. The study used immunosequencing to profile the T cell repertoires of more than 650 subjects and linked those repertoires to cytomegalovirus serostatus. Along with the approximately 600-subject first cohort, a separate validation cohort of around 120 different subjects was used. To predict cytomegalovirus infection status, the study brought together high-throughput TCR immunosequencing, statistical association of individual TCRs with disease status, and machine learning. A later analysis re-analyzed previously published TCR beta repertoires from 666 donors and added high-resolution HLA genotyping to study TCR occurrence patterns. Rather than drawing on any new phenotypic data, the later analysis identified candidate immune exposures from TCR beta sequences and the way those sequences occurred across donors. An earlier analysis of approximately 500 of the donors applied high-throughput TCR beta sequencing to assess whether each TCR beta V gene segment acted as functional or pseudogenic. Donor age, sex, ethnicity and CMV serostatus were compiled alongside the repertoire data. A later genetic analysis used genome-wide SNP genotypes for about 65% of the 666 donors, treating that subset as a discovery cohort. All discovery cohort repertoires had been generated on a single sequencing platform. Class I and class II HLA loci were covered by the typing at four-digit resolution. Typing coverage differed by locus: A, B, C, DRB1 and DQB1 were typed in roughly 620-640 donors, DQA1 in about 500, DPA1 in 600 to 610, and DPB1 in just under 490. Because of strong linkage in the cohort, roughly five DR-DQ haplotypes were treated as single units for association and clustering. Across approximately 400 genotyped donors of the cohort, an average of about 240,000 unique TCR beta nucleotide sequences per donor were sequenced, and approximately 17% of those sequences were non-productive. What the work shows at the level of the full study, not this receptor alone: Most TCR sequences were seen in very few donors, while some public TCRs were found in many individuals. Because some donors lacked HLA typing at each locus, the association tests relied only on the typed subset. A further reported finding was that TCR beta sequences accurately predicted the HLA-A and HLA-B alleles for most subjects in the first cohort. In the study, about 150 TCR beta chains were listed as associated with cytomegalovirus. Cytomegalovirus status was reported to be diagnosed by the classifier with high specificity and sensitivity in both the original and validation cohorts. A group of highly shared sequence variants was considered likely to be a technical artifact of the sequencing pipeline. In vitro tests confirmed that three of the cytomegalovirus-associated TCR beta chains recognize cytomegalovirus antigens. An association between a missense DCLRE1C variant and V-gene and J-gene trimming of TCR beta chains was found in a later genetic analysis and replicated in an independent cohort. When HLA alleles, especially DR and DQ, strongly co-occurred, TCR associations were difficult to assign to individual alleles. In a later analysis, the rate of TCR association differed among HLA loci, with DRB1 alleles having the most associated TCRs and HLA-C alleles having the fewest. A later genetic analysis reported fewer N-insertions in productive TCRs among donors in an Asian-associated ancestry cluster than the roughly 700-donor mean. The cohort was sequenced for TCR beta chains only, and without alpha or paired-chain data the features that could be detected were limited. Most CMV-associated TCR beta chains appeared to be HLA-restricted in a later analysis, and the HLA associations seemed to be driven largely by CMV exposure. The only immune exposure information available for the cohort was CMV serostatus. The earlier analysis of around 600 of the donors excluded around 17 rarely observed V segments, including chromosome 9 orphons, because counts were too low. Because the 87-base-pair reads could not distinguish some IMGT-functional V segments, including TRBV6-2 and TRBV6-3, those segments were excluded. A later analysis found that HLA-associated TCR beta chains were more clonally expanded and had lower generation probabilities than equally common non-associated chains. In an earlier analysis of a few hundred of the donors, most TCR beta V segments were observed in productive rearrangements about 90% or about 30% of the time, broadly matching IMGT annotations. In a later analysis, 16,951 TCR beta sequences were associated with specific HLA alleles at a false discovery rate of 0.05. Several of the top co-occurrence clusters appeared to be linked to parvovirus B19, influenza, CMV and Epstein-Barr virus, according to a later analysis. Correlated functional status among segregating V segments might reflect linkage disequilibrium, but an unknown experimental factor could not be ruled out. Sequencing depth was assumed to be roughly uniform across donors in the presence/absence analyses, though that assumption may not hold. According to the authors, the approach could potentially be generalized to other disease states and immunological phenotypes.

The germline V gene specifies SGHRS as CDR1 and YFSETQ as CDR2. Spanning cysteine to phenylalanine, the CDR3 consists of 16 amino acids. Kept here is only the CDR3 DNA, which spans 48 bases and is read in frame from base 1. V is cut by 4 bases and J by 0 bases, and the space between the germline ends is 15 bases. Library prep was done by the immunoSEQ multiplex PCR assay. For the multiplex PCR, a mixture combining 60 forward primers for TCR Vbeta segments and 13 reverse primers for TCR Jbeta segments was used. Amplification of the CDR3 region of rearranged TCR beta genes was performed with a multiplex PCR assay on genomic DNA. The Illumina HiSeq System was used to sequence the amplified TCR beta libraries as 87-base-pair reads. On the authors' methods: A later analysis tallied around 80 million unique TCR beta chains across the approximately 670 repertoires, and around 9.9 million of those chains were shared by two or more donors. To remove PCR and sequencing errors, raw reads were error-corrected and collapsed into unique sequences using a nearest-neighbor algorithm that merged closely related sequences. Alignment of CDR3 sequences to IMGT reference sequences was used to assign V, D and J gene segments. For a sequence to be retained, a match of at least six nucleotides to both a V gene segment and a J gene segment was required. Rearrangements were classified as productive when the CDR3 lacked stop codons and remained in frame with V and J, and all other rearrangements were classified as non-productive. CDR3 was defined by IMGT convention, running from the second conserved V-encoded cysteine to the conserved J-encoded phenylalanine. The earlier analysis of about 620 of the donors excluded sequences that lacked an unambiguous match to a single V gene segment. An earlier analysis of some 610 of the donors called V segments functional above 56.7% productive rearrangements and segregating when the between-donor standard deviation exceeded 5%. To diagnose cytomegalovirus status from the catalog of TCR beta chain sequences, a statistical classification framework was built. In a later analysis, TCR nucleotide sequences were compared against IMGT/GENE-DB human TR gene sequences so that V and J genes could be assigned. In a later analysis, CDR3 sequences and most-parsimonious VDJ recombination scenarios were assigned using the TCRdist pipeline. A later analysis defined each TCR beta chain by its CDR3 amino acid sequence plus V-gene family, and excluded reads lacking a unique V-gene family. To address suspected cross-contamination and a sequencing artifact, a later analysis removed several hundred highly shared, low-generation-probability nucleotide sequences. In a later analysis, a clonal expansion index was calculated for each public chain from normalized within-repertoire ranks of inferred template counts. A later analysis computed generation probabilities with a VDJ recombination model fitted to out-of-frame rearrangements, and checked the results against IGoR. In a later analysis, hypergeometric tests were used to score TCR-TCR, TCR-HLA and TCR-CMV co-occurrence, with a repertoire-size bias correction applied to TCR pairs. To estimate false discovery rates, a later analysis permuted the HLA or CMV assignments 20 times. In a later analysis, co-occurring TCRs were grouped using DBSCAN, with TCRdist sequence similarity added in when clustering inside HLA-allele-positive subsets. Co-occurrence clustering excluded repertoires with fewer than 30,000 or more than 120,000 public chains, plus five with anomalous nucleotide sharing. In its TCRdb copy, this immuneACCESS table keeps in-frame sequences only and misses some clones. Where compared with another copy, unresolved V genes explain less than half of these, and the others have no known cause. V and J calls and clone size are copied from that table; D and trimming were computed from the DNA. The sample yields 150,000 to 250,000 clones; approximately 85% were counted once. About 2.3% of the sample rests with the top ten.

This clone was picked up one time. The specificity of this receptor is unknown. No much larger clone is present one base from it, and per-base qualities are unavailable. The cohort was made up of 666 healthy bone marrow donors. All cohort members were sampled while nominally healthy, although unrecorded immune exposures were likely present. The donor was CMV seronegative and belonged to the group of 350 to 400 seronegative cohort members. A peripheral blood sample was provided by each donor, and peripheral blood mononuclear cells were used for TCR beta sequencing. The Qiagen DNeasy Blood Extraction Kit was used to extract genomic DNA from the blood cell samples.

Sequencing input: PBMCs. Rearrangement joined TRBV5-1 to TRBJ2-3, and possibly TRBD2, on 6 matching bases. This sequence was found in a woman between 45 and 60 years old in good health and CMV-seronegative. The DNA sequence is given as TGCGCCAGCAGCCTGACGGGGACTTCTAGCACAGATACGCAGTATTTT. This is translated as CASSLTGTSSTDTQYF.